This section outlines one TCR beta chain sequence together with its context. Clones were sequenced by immunoSEQ multiplex PCR, and TCRdb holds only the in-frame ones, with some missing. The table has some 87,000 clones, approximately 90% seen once. The CDR3 is 12 amino acids. Per germline, CDR1 ENHRY and CDR2 SYGVKD. The trim removed 10 bases at V and 3 bases at J, leaving 5 bases unmatched. The data are from a study of blood T cell repertoires in COVID-19. Whole-study context: Spain, Italy and the United States supplied samples that represented acute and convalescent COVID-19.

This sequence joins TRBV10-3 and TRBJ2-7; TRBD1 agrees at 8 bases. Sequencing was done on a sample of peripheral blood. The origin of this receptor is a human donor with COVID-19, enrolled during active disease. The donor label of this sample is uncertain. Here the CDR3 reads CANSGTGYEQYF. In DNA form, the CDR3 reads TGTGCCAACTCCGGGACAGGCTACGAGCAGTACTTC.